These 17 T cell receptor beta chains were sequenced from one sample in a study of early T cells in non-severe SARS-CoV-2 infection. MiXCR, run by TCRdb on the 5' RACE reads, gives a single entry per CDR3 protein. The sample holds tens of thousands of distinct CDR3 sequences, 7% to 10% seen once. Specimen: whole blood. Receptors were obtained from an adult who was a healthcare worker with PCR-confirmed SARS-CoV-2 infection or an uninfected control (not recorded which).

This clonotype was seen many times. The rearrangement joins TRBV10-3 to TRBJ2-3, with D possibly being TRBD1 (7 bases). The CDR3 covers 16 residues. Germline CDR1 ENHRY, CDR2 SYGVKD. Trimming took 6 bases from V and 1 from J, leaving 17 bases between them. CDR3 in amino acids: CAISRGTVRRTDTQYF. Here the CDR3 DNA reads TGTGCCATCAGCCGGGGGACAGTGCGACGCACAGATACGCAGTATTTT.

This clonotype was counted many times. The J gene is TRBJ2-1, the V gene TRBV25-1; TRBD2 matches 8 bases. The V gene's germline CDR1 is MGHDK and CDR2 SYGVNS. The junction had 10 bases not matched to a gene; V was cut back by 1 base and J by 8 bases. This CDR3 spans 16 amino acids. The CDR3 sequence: CASSELNKREYYEQFF. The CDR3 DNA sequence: TGTGCCAGCAGTGAATTGAATAAGCGGGAGTACTATGAGCAGTTCTTC.

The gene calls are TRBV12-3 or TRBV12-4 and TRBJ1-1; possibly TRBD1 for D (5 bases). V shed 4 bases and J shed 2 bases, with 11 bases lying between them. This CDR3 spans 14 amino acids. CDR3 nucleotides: TGTGCCAGCAGTTCCGCAGGGAGAAACACTGAAGCTTTCTTT. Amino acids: CASSSAGRNTEAFF.

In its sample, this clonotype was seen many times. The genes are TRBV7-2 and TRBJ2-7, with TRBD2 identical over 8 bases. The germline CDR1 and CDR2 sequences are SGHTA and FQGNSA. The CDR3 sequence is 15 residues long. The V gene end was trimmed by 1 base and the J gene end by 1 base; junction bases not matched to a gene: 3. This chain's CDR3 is CASSLVSGGSYEQYF. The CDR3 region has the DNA TGTGCCAGCAGCTTAGTAAGCGGGGGATCCTACGAGCAGTACTTC.

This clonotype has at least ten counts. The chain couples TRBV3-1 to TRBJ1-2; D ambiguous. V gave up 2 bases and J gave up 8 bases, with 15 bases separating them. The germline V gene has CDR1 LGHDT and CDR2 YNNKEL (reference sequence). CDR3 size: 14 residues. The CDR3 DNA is TGTGCCAGCAGCCAATCGGAGGCAGGTCGAGGCTACACCTTC. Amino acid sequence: CASSQSEAGRGYTF. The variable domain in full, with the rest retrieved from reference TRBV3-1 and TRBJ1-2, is DTAVSQTPKYLVTQMGNDKSIKCEQNLGHDTMYWYKQDSKKFLKIMFSYNNKELIINETVPNRFSPKSPDKAHLNLHINSLELGDSAVYFCASSQSEAGRGYTFGSGTRLTVV.

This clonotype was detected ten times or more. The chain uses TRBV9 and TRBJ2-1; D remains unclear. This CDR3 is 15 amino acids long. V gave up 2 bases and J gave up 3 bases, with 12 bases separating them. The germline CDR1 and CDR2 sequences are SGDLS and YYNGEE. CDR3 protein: CASSVGGEVYNEQFF. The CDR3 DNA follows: TGTGCCAGCAGCGTGGGCGGAGAGGTCTACAATGAGCAGTTCTTC.

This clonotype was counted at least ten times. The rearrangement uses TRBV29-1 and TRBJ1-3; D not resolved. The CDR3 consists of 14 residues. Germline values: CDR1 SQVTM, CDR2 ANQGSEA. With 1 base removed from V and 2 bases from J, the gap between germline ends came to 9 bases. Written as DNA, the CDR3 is TGCAGCGTTGAAGCACAGTCTGCTGGAAACACCATATATTTT. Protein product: CSVEAQSAGNTIYF.

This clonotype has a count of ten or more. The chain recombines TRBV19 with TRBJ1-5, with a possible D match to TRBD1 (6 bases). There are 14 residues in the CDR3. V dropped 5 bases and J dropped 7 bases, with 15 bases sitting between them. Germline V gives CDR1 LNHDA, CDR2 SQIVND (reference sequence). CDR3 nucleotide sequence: TGTGCCAGTAGTCTACACAGGGTACGACAGCCCCAGCATTTT. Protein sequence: CASSLHRVRQPQHF.

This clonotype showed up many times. The CDR3 is CASSLSRGGAGYTF. CDR3 bases: TGTGCCAGCAGCTTAAGCAGAGGAGGTGCTGGCTACACCTTC. This rearrangement joins TRBV7-2 to TRBJ1-2; D gene unclear. V dropped 2 bases and J dropped 7 bases, with 14 bases sitting between them. In germline, CDR1 is SGHTA, CDR2 FQGNSA. The length of the CDR3 is 14 residues. Based on the CDR3 plus reference TRBV7-2 and TRBJ1-2, the full variable domain is GAGVSQSPSNKVTEKGKDVELRCDPISGHTALYWYRQSLGQGLEFLIYFQGNSAPDKSGLPSDRFSAERTGGSVSTLTIQRTQQEDSAVYLCASSLSRGGAGYTFGSGTRLTVV.

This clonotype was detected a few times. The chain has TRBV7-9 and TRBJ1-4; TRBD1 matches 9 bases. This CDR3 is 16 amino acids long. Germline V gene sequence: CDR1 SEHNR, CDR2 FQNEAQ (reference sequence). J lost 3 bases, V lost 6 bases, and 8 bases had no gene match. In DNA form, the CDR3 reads TGTGCCAGCAGTCCCGGGACAGGGTTCGCTAATGAAAAACTGTTTTTT. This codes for CASSPGTGFANEKLFF.

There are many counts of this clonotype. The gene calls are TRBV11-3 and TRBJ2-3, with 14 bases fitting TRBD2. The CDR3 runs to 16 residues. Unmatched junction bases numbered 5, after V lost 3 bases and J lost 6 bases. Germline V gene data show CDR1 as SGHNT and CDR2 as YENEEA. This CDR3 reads CASSFGTSGRGDTQYF. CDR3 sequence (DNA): TGTGCCAGCAGCTTCGGGACTAGCGGGAGAGGGGATACGCAGTATTTT. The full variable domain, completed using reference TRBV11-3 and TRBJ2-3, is EAGVVQSPRYKIIEKKQPVAFWCNPISGHNTLYWYLQNLGQGPELLIRYENEEAVDDSQLPKDRFSAERLKGVDSTLKIQPAELGDSAVYLCASSFGTSGRGDTQYFGPGTRLTVL.

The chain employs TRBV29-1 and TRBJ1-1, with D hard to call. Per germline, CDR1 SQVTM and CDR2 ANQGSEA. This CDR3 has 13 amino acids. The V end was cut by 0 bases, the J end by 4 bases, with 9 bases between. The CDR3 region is CSVEDLIGTEAFF. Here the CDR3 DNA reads TGCAGCGTTGAAGATCTAATCGGCACTGAAGCTTTCTTT.

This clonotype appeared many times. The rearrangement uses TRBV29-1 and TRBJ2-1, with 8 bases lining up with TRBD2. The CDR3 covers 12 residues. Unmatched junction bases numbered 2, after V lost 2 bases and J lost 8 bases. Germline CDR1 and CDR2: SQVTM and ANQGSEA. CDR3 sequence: CSVELAGYEQFF. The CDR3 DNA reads TGCAGCGTTGAACTAGCGGGCTATGAGCAGTTCTTC.

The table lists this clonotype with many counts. The CDR3 protein is CASSLTSTAQVQYF. Written as DNA, the CDR3 is TGCGCCAGCAGCTTGACTTCGACAGCCCAGGTTCAGTACTTC. The chain combines TRBV5-1 with TRBJ2-4; a possible D gene is TRBD1 (5 bases). The V and J ends lost 1 base and 11 bases respectively, with 16 bases between them. This CDR3 spans 14 amino acids. Germline CDR1 and CDR2: SGHRS and YFSETQ.

The CDR3 sequence: CASSAWGTSGSSEQFF. DNA of the CDR3: TGTGCCAGTAGTGCCTGGGGGACTAGCGGGAGTAGTGAGCAGTTCTTC. This sequence joins TRBV19 and TRBJ2-1; 14 bases align to TRBD2. The CDR3 has 16 amino acids. Losses at the gene ends were 5 bases for V and 9 bases for J; bases not matched to a gene: 9. Germline-derived CDR1 and CDR2 are LNHDA and SQIVND (reference sequence).

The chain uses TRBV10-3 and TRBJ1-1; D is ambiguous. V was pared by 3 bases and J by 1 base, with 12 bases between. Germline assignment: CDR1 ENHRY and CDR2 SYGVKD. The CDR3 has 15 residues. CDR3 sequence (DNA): TGTGCCATCAGTGACCCCAGTAGGGAGAACACTGAAGCTTTCTTT. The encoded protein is CAISDPSRENTEAFF.

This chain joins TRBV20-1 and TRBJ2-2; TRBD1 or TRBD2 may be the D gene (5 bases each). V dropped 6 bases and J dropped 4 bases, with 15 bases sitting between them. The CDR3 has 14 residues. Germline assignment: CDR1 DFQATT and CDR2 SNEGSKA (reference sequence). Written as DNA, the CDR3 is TGCAGTGCCCAACATGAGGGGAGCACCGGGGAGCTGTTTTTT. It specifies CSAQHEGSTGELFF.